This T cell receptor (beta chain) emerged from a study of T cell responses to AZD1222 COVID-19 vaccine. The CDR3 has 15 residues. From germline, CDR1 is SGDLS and CDR2 YYNGEE. V lost 0 bases to trimming and J lost 0 bases, with 7 bases between them. Repertoires were generated with immunoSEQ multiplex PCR, while TCRdb's copy carries only in-frame clones and drops some. Found here are fewer than 150,000 clones, 93% of them singletons; the top ten hold roughly 0.87%. A remark on this clone: What it binds is unknown. The sample carries other DNA sequences with the same CDR3.

Whole-study results and caveats: Clonal diversity may have been underestimated, and the donors were mostly white British, with more females than males.

The clonotype originates from an adult in good health. Sequencing was performed on peripheral blood, taken on day 0 of AZD1222 vaccination. The J gene is TRBJ1-5, the V gene TRBV9; D might be TRBD1 (5 bases). The CDR3 protein is CASSVEGNSNQPQHF. Here the CDR3 DNA reads TGTGCCAGCAGCGTAGAGGGGAATAGCAATCAGCCCCAGCATTTT.